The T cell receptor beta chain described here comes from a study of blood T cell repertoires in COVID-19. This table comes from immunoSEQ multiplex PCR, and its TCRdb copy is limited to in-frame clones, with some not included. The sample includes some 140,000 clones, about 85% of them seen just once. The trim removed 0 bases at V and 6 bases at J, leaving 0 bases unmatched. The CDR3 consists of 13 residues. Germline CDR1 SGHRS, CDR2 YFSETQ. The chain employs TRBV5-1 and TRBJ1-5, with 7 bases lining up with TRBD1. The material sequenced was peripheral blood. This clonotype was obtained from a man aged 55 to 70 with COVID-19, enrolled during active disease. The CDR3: CASSLAGGQPQHF. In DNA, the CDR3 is TGCGCCAGCAGCTTGGCAGGGGGTCAGCCCCAGCATTTT.